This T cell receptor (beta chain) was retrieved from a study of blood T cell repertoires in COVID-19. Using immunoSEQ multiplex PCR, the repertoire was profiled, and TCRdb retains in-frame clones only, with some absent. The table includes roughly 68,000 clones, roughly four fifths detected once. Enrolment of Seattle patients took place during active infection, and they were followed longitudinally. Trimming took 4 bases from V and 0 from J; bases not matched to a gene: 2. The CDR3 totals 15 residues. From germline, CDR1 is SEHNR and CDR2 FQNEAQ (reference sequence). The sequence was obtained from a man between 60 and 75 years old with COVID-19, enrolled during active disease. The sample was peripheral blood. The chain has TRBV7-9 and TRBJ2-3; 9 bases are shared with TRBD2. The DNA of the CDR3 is TGTGCCAGCAGCTATAGCGGGGGTAGCACAGATACGCAGTATTTT. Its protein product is CASSYSGGSTDTQYF.